The 7 T cell receptor beta chains reported below all come from one sample, sequenced in a study of control samples from healthy donors and cancer patients. This table comes from immunoSEQ multiplex PCR, and its TCRdb copy is limited to in-frame clones, with some not included. The sample has 130,000 or so clones, 70% to 90% seen once. Sequenced: blood. Every receptor here comes from a man over 45 in good health.

This chain joins TRBV5-1 and TRBJ2-7; D call uncertain. The CDR3 has 12 residues. Trimming stripped 3 bases from V and 12 bases from J, with 16 bases between. Germline V CDR1 and CDR2: SGHRS, YFSETQ. The CDR3 sequence: CASSSENSVAYF. In DNA form, the CDR3 reads TGCGCCAGCAGCTCGGAAAATAGTGTCGCGTACTTC.

The V and J genes are TRBV2 and TRBJ1-1, with 7 bases matching TRBD1. CDR3 length: 14 amino acids. Per the germline V gene, CDR1 is SNHLY and CDR2 is FYNNEI. J gave up 2 bases and V 10 bases, and 10 bases lay outside the gene matches. CDR3 bases: TGTGCCAACACCCGGGGGACAGTTAACACTGAAGCTTTCTTT. It translates to CANTRGTVNTEAFF.

The chain couples TRBV11-3 to TRBJ1-2; D is uncertain. V was trimmed by 0 bases and J by 1 base, leaving 9 bases between them. Germline lookup yields CDR1 SGHNT and CDR2 YENEEA. The CDR3 consists of 15 residues. In nucleotides, the CDR3 is TGTGCCAGCAGCTTAGATGCAGAAAGTAACTATGGCTACACCTTC. Amino acid sequence: CASSLDAESNYGYTF.

The chain combines TRBV30 with TRBJ2-5; no reliable D call. The length of the CDR3 is 12 residues. V lost 4 bases, J lost 1 base, and 7 bases lay in between. Per germline, CDR1 GTSNPN and CDR2 SVGIG (reference sequence). The CDR3 DNA is TGTGCCTGGATAAACTTCCAAGAGACCCAGTACTTC. Its protein product is CAWINFQETQYF.

The chain carries TRBV28 and TRBJ1-1; D might be TRBD1 (5 bases). This CDR3 comprises 14 residues. Per the germline V gene, CDR1 is MDHEN and CDR2 is SYDVKM. Between the trimmed V and J ends, which lost 3 bases and 1 base, there was a span of 9 bases. In DNA form, the CDR3 reads TGTGCCAGCAGTTTGTTCGGGGGGAACACTGAAGCTTTCTTT. Its protein product is CASSLFGGNTEAFF.

This clone was found once. This sequence joins TRBV9 and TRBJ2-3, with 8 bases that match TRBD2. The germline V gene encodes CDR1 SGDLS and CDR2 YYNGEE. The CDR3 spans 16 residues. Losses at the gene ends were 0 bases for V and 2 bases for J; bases not matched to a gene: 5. CDR3 sequence: CASSVGGSGTTDTQYF. The CDR3 nucleotides are TGTGCCAGCAGCGTAGGGGGTAGCGGGACCACAGATACGCAGTATTTT.

This clone appeared a few times. The V gene is TRBV24-1, the J gene TRBJ2-2; D gene ambiguous. Germline V CDR1 and CDR2: KGHDR, SFDVKD. The CDR3 covers 16 residues. V dropped 1 base and J dropped 2 bases, with 10 bases sitting between them. The CDR3 loop reads CATSDLRAANTGELFF. CDR3 coding DNA: TGTGCCACCAGTGATTTACGTGCCGCTAACACCGGGGAGCTGTTTTTT.